A few counts support the clone carrying this T cell receptor beta chain. These data come from a study of T cell changes during pregnancy in multiple sclerosis. Per the germline V gene, CDR1 is KGHSH and CDR2 is LQKENI. The CDR3 extends over 15 amino acids. V was trimmed by 6 bases and J by 0 bases, leaving 12 bases between them. Clones were sequenced by immunoSEQ multiplex PCR, and TCRdb holds only the in-frame ones, with some missing. The sample includes tens of thousands of clones, approximately 92% seen only once; the top ten take about 1.2%. The specimen was CD4+ T cells from peripheral blood mononuclear cells, collected in the first trimester of pregnancy. V usage is TRBV18 and J usage is TRBJ1-5, with D tentatively TRBD1 (6 bases). This sequence was found in a female donor with multiple sclerosis, enrolled in a pregnancy study. The CDR3 DNA reads as TGTGCCAGCTCTACGACAGGAGATAGCAATCAGCCCCAGCATTTT. This sequence encodes CASSTTGDSNQPQHF.